The rows below give T cell receptor beta chains drawn from one sample of a study of OX40 agonist ivuxolimab in advanced cancers. TCRdb keeps only in-frame clones here, not all; method: immunoSEQ multiplex PCR. Here the sample spans 60,000 to 85,000 clones, roughly 80% being singletons. Sample: CD4+ or CD8+ T cells sorted from blood, taken in a trial of the OX40 agonist ivuxolimab. Receptors originate from an adult with an advanced solid tumor such as melanoma, head and neck, liver or kidney cancer. Each CDR3 is given with its conserved first and last residue. The order of the fields is clone size, V gene, D gene, J gene, CDR3 DNA, CDR3 protein. The D gene is left open where the match is weak. Size tells how often a clone was seen (once, few, many) or the class of an expanded clone, and some rows leave it out.

NA,TRBV11-2,NA,TRBJ2-7,TGTGCCAGCAGCGCTAGGTACGAGCAGTACTTC,CASSARYEQYF
NA,TRBV7-2,TRBD2,TRBJ2-1,TGTGCCAGCAGCTTAGCGCTGGATAGCGGGGGATACAATGAGCAGTTCTTC,CASSLALDSGGYNEQFF
NA,TRBV9,TRBD2,TRBJ2-1,TGTGCCAGCAGCACCCAGCGGGGAGGGGTCTATGAGCAGTTCTTC,CASSTQRGGVYEQFF
few,TRBV7-2,TRBD2,TRBJ2-1,TGTGCCAGCAGCTTAGCTAGCGGGGGGGCCAGAGAGCAGTTCTTC,CASSLASGGAREQFF
NA,TRBV7-5,NA,TRBJ2-7,TGTGTCAGAAGCTTACGGGAAGGGGATGGCTACGAGCAGTACTTC,CVRSLREGDGYEQYF
NA,TRBV6-6,TRBD1,TRBJ2-1,TGTGCCAGCAGTCCCTCCCAGGGGGCCACTGAGCAGTTCTTC,CASSPSQGATEQFF
NA,TRBV5-1,NA,TRBJ2-1,TGCGCCAGCAGCCCGCGCTTTATCTGGAATGAGCAGTTCTTC,CASSPRFIWNEQFF
NA,TRBV6-5,TRBD1,TRBJ1-4,TGTGCCAGCAGTATGGACAGGGGGGATGAAAAACTGTTTTTT,CASSMDRGDEKLFF
NA,TRBV27,NA,TRBJ2-7,TGTGCCAGCACATCTGGGGGGACAGAGTCCTACGAGCAGTACTTC,CASTSGGTESYEQYF
NA,TRBV5-1,NA,TRBJ1-2,TGCGCCAGCAGCTTGGCTTCCGACAACTATGGCTACACCTTC,CASSLASDNYGYTF
NA,TRBV7-6,NA,TRBJ1-1,TGTGCCAGCAGCTTACAGGTCTCGAACACTGAAGCTTTCTTT,CASSLQVSNTEAFF